Below, one TCR beta chain is given with its context. Method: immunoSEQ multiplex PCR; TCRdb's copy keeps in-frame clones and lacks some. The profile shows more than 150,000 clones, around 92% of them singletons. The data stem from a study of T cell responses to AZD1222 COVID-19 vaccine. Material: peripheral blood, obtained 28 days after the second AZD1222 dose. The TCR comes from an adult who received the AZD1222 COVID-19 vaccine.

CDR3 loop: CSVETTGPNSGNTIYF. The CDR3 DNA follows: TGCAGCGTTGAAACAACCGGGCCGAACTCTGGAAACACCATATATTTT. The chain employs TRBV29-1 and TRBJ1-3; D is unclear. CDR1 and CDR2 from the germline V gene are SQVTM and ANQGSEA. V lost 2 bases and J lost 0, with 14 bases in between. The length of the CDR3 is 16 residues.